This TCR beta chain was obtained from a study of radiotherapy plus CTLA-4 blockade in lung cancer. Study summary: For roughly 19% of patients, objective responses occurred, and roughly 31% had disease control. Points from the study as a whole: Reports identified early blood T cell clone dynamics, with interferon-beta, as the best response predictor. Radiotherapy plus ipilimumab was followed by expansion in blood of tumor-derived TCR clones.

Assay used: immunoSEQ multiplex PCR; TCRdb lists only in-frame clones, some missing. The sample lists around 120,000 clones; about four fifths were seen once. A note on this clone: Its target is not known.

Germline CDR1 reads SEHNR; CDR2 reads FQNEAQ (reference sequence). The V gene end was trimmed by 4 bases and the J gene end by 3 bases; junction bases not matched to a gene: 11. This CDR3 has 16 amino acids. V gene TRBV7-9 combines with J gene TRBJ2-7, with 8 bases that match TRBD1. Sequences were derived from peripheral blood, sampled from a patient treated with radiotherapy plus ipilimumab. The TCR comes from a human donor with non-small cell lung cancer who had a partial response to radiotherapy plus ipilimumab. The DNA of the CDR3 is TGTGCCAGCAGCTCGGGGACAGGAGGACGCAACTACGAGCAGTACTTC. Translated, it gives CASSSGTGGRNYEQYF.